A single sample gave rise to the 21 T cell receptor beta chains below, sequenced in a study of blood T cell repertoires in COVID-19. Sequencing was performed with immunoSEQ multiplex PCR; in TCRdb, only in-frame clones are kept and a portion is missing. Of fewer than 250,000 clones in the sample, 84% were seen once. Sample: peripheral blood. The receptors originated from a woman aged 80 or older with COVID-19, enrolled during active disease.

The chain uses TRBV2 and TRBJ1-6; TRBD1 matches at 8 bases. Per the germline V gene, CDR1 is SNHLY and CDR2 is FYNNEI. The V segment lost 7 bases and the J segment 3 bases; nucleotides outside the gene matches: 11. The CDR3 covers 17 residues. CDR3 residues: CASIIGTGLVYNSPLHF. CDR3 DNA sequence: TGTGCCAGCATTATTGGGACAGGCTTAGTCTATAATTCACCCCTCCACTTT.

This clone was picked up one time. The chain recombines TRBV28 with TRBJ2-1; TRBD1 might be the D (5 bases). The V end lost 7 bases, the J end lost 5 bases, and 18 bases lay between the germline ends. In germline, CDR1 is MDHEN, CDR2 SYDVKM. CDR3 length: 15 amino acids. CDR3 amino acids: CASIDGAVRNNEQFF. The CDR3 DNA follows: TGTGCCAGCATTGATGGGGCAGTGAGGAACAATGAGCAGTTCTTC.

The chain recombines TRBV5-1 with TRBJ1-2, with a tentative D call TRBD1 (6 bases). V shed 5 bases and J shed 4 bases, with 18 bases lying between them. The length of the CDR3 is 15 residues. Germline loops: CDR1 SGHRS, CDR2 YFSETQ. CDR3 DNA sequence: TGCGCCAGCAGTCAGGGGTCAGGGGCCTCCTATGGCTACACCTTC. Amino acids: CASSQGSGASYGYTF.

This sequence joins TRBV5-1 and TRBJ2-2; TRBD1 agrees at 7 bases. With V trimmed by 0 bases and J by 2 bases, 4 bases remained unmatched. CDR1 SGHRS and CDR2 YFSETQ come from the germline V gene. CDR3 length: 16 residues. In DNA form, the CDR3 reads TGCGCCAGCAGCTTGGCGGGACAGATAAACACCGGGGAGCTGTTTTTT. Encoded protein: CASSLAGQINTGELFF.

The chain employs TRBV6-5 and TRBJ2-7; 7 nucleotides agree with TRBD1. Germline loops: CDR1 MNHEY, CDR2 SVGAGI. CDR3 size: 13 residues. V lost 6 bases, J lost 7 bases, and 9 bases stayed unmatched. CDR3 in amino acids: CASRQQGTGEQYV. In DNA form, the CDR3 reads TGTGCCAGCAGACAACAGGGGACGGGGGAGCAGTACGTC.

The rearrangement uses TRBV7-2 and TRBJ2-1, with D perhaps matching TRBD2 (6 bases). Germline V gene lookup returns CDR1 SGHTA and CDR2 FQGNSA. V lost 5 bases and J 3 bases, leaving 17 bases between the germline ends. This CDR3 comprises 16 residues. In DNA, the CDR3 is TGTGCCAGCAGCAAGGGTGGGGGGTTTGGCTACAATGAGCAGTTCTTC. Residues: CASSKGGGFGYNEQFF.

This clone was observed a few times. The chain uses TRBV7-2 and TRBJ2-1; no definite D call. V was pared by 1 base and J by 1 base, with 11 bases between. Germline V gives CDR1 SGHTA, CDR2 FQGNSA. This CDR3 comprises 16 residues. The CDR3: CASSLGPLGSYNEQFF. CDR3 DNA sequence: TGTGCCAGCAGCTTAGGACCCCTCGGGTCCTACAATGAGCAGTTCTTC.

The V gene is TRBV6-5, the J gene TRBJ2-7; D remains ambiguous. Trimming took off 5 bases at V and 2 bases at J, with 13 bases between the two ends. The CDR3 totals 14 residues. Germline CDR1 reads MNHEY; CDR2 reads SVGAGI. This CDR3 is CASSRETRPYEQYV. DNA of the CDR3: TGTGCCAGCAGTCGCGAGACAAGGCCCTACGAGCAGTACGTC.

The chain links TRBV24-1 to TRBJ1-2; no reliable D call. The CDR3 spans 12 residues. Trimming cost V 5 bases and J 8 bases, with 11 bases left between them. The V gene's germline CDR1 is KGHDR and CDR2 SFDVKD. This CDR3 reads CATSVAGGGYTF. The CDR3 DNA reads as TGTGCCACCAGTGTTGCGGGTGGCGGCTACACCTTC.

As concerns this clone: At the DNA level, this CDR3 is encoded by other sequences in the same sample as well. The rearrangement links TRBV28 to TRBJ1-5; possible D gene TRBD1, 5 bases. The germline V and J ends were trimmed by 5 bases and 5 bases, with 19 bases remaining between them. Germline V gene data show CDR1 as MDHEN and CDR2 as SYDVKM. This CDR3 is built from 16 residues. The CDR3: CASSPGRRGGYQPQHF. The CDR3 DNA is TGTGCCAGCAGTCCTGGTAGGCGCGGGGGATATCAGCCCCAGCATTTT.

This sequence joins TRBV4-3 and TRBJ1-4; the match to TRBD1 covers 7 bases. J lost 7 bases, V lost 0 bases, and 8 bases had no gene match. This CDR3 contains 16 residues. CDR1 is LGHNA, CDR2 YSLEER, per germline. The CDR3 DNA sequence: TGCGCCAGCAGCCAAGATTCCCGAGGGGGCGGTGAAAAACTGTTTTTT. Translating gives CASSQDSRGGGEKLFF.

The chain employs TRBV3-1 (or the pseudogene TRBV3-2) and TRBJ1-2; TRBD1 matches at 8 bases. The trim removed 1 base at V and 8 bases at J, leaving 9 bases unmatched. This CDR3 is 15 amino acids long. Per the germline V gene, CDR1 is LGHDT and CDR2 is YNNKEL (reference sequence). DNA of the CDR3: TGTGCCAGCAGCCAAGTTCGAACAGGGGGAAGGGGCTACACCTTC. Protein sequence: CASSQVRTGGRGYTF.

This clone occurred once. The chain couples TRBV18 to TRBJ1-6; 7 positions match TRBD1. V lost 1 base, J lost 8 bases, and 2 bases stayed unmatched. Germline V lookup: CDR1 KGHSH, CDR2 LQKENI. This CDR3 comprises 14 residues. The CDR3 is CASSPLTGDSPLHF. In DNA, the CDR3 is TGTGCCAGCTCACCACTAACAGGGGATTCACCCCTCCACTTT.

The chain is built from TRBV3-1 (or the pseudogene TRBV3-2) and TRBJ2-1; no reliable D call. The CDR3 has 12 residues. Trimming left V 5 bases short and J 9 bases short, with 11 bases between. Per the germline V gene, CDR1 is LGHDT and CDR2 is YNNKEL (reference sequence). The CDR3 coding sequence is TGTGCCAGCAGCTTTCCCCGCGGTGAGCAGTTCTTC. Its translation is CASSFPRGEQFF.

The chain joins TRBV7-3 to TRBJ1-4; D not certain. Per the germline V gene, CDR1 is SGHTA and CDR2 is FQGTGA. The CDR3 is 13 residues long. V dropped 5 bases and J dropped 5 bases, with 9 bases sitting between them. This CDR3 reads CASSPQPNEKLFF. CDR3 DNA sequence: TGTGCCAGCAGCCCACAGCCAAATGAAAAACTGTTTTTT.

This clone was observed a few times. The chain employs TRBV9 and TRBJ2-3; TRBD2 matches 15 bases. The CDR3 loop spans 21 amino acids. J gave up 2 bases and V 3 bases, and 16 bases lay outside the gene matches. Germline-derived CDR1 and CDR2 are SGDLS and YYNGEE. The DNA of the CDR3 is TGTGCCAGCAGCGCCGACCTCGCCCAGGGACTAGCGGGGGGCCTCACAGATACGCAGTATTTT. It encodes CASSADLAQGLAGGLTDTQYF.

The chain uses TRBV11-1 and TRBJ2-1; TRBD1 aligns across 9 bases. This CDR3 spans 14 amino acids. Germline CDR1 SGHAT, CDR2 FQDESV (reference sequence). The V and J ends lost 5 bases and 7 bases, in that order; junction bases with no gene match: 6. This CDR3 is CASSPPTGGNEQFF. Written as DNA, the CDR3 is TGTGCCAGCAGCCCCCCGACAGGGGGGAATGAGCAGTTCTTC.

This chain links TRBV7-2 with TRBJ1-1, with TRBD1 as a possible D gene (6 bases). Per the germline V gene, CDR1 is SGHTA and CDR2 is FQGNSA. The germline V and J ends were trimmed by 3 bases and 4 bases, with 18 bases remaining between them. CDR3 size: 16 residues. This CDR3 reads CASSLLQGRSGTEAFF. The CDR3 nucleotides are TGTGCCAGCAGCTTGCTCCAGGGGCGCAGTGGCACTGAAGCTTTCTTT.

This clone has just a few counts. V and J are TRBV10-3 and TRBJ2-2; perhaps TRBD2 as D (5 bases). Germline values: CDR1 ENHRY, CDR2 SYGVKD. CDR3 length: 15 amino acids. V gave up 5 bases and J gave up 6 bases, with 16 bases separating them. CDR3 amino acids: CAISQTRVLAGELFF. The DNA of the CDR3 is TGTGCCATCAGTCAAACTAGGGTATTAGCCGGGGAGCTGTTTTTT.

CDR3 sequence: CASSSMREQFF. The CDR3 DNA reads TGTGCCAGCAGCTCCATGCGGGAGCAGTTCTTC. This chain connects TRBV7-2 to TRBJ2-1; D is ambiguous. Germline V lookup: CDR1 SGHTA, CDR2 FQGNSA. The V gene lost 4 bases and the J gene lost 10 bases, with 8 bases spanning the gap. CDR3 length: 11 amino acids.

This chain uses TRBV24-1 with TRBJ2-5, with D perhaps matching TRBD2 (6 bases). V gave up 0 bases and J gave up 0 bases, with 7 bases separating them. This CDR3 has 15 amino acids. Germline V lookup: CDR1 KGHDR, CDR2 SFDVKD. In nucleotides, the CDR3 is TGTGCCACCAGTGATTTGCGGGACTACCAAGAGACCCAGTACTTC. This encodes CATSDLRDYQETQYF.